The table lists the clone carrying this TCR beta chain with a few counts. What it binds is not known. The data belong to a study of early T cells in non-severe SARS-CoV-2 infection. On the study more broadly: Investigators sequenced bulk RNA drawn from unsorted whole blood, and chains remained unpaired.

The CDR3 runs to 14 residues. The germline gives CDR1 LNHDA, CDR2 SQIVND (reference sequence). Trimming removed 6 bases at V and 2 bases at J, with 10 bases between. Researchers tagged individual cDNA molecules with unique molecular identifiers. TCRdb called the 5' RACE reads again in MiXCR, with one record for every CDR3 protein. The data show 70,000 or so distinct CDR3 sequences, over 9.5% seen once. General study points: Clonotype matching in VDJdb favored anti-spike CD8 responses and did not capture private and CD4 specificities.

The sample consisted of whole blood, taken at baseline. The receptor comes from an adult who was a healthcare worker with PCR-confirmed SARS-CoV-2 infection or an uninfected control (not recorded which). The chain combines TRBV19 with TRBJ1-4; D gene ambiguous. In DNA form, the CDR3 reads TGTGCCAGTAGAGACCGGTCCACTAATGAAAAACTGTTTTTT. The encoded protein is CASRDRSTNEKLFF.